This T cell receptor beta chain was retrieved from a study of blood T cell repertoires in COVID-19. How the authors handled the data: Estimation of nucleated cell counts was performed using reference gene primer amplification. Data came from immunoSEQ multiplex PCR; TCRdb stores just in-frame clones and leaves some out. That table gives V, J and clone size, and the DNA gave D and trimming. Here the sample spans approximately 280,000 clones, nearly 90% being singletons. Individuals drawn from around 24 US areas were roughly 18 to 95 years old. Recovered status in Cohort 3 required two negative PCRs, clearance, or symptom resolution. CDR1 is MNHEY and CDR2 is SVGEGT in the germline V gene. The CDR3 spans 16 residues. V was shortened by 1 base and J by 2 bases, with 15 bases between the two germline ends.

The sequenced material came from PBMCs or T cells enriched from blood (not recorded which). V and J are TRBV6-2 or TRBV6-3 and TRBJ2-7; D may be TRBD2 (5 bases). This TCR was sampled from a woman aged 55-75 years who had recovered from COVID-19. The CDR3 sequence is CASSYFEFGETYEQYF. DNA for the CDR3: TGTGCCAGCAGTTACTTCGAGTTCGGGGAAACCTACGAGCAGTACTTC.